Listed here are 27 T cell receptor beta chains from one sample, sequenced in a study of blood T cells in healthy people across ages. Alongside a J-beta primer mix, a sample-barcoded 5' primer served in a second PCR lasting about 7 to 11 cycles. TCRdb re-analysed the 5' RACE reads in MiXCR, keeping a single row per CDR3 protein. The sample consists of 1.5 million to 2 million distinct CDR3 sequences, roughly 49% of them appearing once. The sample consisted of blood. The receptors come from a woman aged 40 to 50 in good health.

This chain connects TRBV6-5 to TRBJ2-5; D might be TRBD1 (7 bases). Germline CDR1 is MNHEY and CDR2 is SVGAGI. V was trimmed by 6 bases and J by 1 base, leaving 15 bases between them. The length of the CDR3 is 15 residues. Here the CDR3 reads CASRGGQSIQETQYF. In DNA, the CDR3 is TGTGCCAGCAGGGGGGGACAGTCAATCCAAGAGACCCAGTACTTC.

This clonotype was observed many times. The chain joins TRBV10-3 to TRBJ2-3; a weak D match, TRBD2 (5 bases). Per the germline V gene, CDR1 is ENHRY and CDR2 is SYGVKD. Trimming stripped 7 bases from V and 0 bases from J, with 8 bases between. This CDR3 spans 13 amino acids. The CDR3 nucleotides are TGTGCCATCAAAAGCGGTAGCACAGATACGCAGTATTTT. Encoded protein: CAIKSGSTDTQYF.

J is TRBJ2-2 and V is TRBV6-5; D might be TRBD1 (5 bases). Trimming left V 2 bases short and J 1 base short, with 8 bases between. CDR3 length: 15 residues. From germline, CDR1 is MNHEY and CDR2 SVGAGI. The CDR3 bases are TGTGCCAGCAGTTACGATAGGGGGAACACCGGGGAGCTGTTTTTT. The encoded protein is CASSYDRGNTGELFF.

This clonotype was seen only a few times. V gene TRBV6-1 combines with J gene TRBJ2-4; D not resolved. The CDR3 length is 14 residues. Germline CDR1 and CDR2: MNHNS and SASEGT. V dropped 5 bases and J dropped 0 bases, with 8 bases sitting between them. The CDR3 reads CASSPPQAKNIQYF. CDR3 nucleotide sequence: TGTGCCAGCAGTCCCCCCCAAGCCAAAAACATTCAGTACTTC.

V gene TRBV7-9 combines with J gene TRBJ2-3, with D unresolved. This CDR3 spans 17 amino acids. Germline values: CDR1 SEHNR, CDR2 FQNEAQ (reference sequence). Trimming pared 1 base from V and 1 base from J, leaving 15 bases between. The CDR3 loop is CASSLGSGRTRTDTQYF. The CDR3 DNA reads TGTGCCAGCAGCTTAGGGTCCGGGCGTACTCGCACAGATACGCAGTATTTT.

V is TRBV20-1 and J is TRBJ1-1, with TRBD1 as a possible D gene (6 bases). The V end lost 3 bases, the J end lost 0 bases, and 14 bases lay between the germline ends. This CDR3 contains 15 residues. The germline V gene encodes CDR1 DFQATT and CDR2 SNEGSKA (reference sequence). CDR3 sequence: CSASRGRGVNTEAFF. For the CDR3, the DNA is TGCAGTGCTAGCAGGGGCCGCGGAGTGAACACTGAAGCTTTCTTT.

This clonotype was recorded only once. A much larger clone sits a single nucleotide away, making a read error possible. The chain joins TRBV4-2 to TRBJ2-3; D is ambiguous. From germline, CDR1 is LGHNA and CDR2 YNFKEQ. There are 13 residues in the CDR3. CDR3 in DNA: TGTGCCAGCAGCCAATCCTACACAGCTACGCAGTATTTT. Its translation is CASSQSYTATQYF.

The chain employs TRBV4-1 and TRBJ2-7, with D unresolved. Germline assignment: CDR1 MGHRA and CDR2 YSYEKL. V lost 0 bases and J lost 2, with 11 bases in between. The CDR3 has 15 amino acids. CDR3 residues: CASSQDAIITYEQYF. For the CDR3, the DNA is TGCGCCAGCAGCCAAGATGCGATCATTACCTACGAGCAGTACTTC.

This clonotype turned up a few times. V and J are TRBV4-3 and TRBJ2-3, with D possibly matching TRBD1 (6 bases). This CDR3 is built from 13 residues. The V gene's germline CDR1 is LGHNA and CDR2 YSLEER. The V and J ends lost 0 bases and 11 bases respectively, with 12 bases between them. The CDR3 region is CASSQDARGGQYF. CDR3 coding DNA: TGCGCCAGCAGCCAAGATGCGAGAGGGGGGCAGTATTTT.

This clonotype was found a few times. DNA for the CDR3: TGTGCCAGCAGCTTAGCGGGTAGGGGGCGTCCTTACCCCTACAATGAGCAGTTCTTC. Translating gives CASSLAGRGRPYPYNEQFF. The genes are TRBV7-2 and TRBJ2-1, with TRBD1 identical over 7 bases. This CDR3 is 19 amino acids long. Germline V gene sequence: CDR1 SGHTA, CDR2 FQGNSA. V lost 0 bases to trimming and J lost 2 bases; unmatched junction nucleotides: 13.

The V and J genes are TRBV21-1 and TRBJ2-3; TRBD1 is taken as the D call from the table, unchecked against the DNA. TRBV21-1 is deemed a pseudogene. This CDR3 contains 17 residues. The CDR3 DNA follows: TGTGCCAGCCACGGGACAGGGGGCGTGAGGAACACAGATACGCAGTATTTT. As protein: CASHGTGGVRNTDTQYF.

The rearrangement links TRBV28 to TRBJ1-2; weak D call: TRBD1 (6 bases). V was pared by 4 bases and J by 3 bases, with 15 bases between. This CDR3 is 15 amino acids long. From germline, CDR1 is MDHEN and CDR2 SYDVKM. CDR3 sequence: CASSSTDSFHYGYTF. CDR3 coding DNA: TGTGCCAGCAGTTCCACGGACAGTTTCCACTATGGCTACACCTTC.

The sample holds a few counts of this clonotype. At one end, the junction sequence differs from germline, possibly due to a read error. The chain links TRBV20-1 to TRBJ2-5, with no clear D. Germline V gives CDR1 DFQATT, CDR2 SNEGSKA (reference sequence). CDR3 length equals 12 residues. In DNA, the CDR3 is TGCAGGGCTAGTATTCAACAAGAGACCCAGTACTTC. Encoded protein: CRASIQQETQYF.

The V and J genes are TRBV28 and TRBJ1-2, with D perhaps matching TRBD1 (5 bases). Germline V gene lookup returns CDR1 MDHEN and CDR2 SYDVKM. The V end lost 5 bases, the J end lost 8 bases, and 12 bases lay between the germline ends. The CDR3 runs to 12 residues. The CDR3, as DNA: TGTGCCAGCAGTATTCAGGGACGGGGCTACACCTTC. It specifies CASSIQGRGYTF.

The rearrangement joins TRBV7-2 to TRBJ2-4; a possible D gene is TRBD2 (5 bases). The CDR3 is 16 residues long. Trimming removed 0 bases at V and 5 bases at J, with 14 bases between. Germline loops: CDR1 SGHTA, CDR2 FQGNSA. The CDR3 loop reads CASSLARSGEQNIQYF. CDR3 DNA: TGTGCCAGCAGCTTAGCTCGGTCCGGGGAACAAAACATTCAGTACTTC.

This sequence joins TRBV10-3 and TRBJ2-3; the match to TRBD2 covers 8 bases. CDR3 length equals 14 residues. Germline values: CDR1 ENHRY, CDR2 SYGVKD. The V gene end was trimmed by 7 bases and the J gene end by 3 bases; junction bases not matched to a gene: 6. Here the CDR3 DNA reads TGTGCCATCAACGGGGGGGCCGGTACAGATACGCAGTATTTT. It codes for CAINGGAGTDTQYF.

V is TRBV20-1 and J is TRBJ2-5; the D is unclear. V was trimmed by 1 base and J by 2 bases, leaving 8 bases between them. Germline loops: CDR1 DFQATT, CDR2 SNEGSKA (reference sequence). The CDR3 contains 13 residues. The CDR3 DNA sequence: TGCAGTGCTAGAGCCTCTTCGCAAGAGACCCAGTACTTC. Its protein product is CSARASSQETQYF.

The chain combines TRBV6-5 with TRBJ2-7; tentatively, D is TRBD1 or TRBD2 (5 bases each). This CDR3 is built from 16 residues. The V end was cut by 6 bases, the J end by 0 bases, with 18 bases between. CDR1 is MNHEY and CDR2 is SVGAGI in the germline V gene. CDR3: CASSRHGLDSSYEQYF. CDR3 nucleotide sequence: TGTGCCAGCAGCCGTCACGGACTTGACAGCTCCTACGAGCAGTACTTC.

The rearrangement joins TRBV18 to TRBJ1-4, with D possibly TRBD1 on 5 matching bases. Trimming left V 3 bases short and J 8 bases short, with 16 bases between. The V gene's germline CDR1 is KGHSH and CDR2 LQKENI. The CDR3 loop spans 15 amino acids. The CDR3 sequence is CASSPVGAEGEKLFF. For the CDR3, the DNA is TGTGCCAGCTCACCTGTTGGGGCAGAGGGAGAAAAACTGTTTTTT.

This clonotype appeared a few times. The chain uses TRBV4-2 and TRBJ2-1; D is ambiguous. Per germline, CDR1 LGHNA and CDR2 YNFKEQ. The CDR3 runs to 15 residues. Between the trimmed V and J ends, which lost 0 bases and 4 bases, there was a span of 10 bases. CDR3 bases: TGTGCCAGCAGCCAAGATGCGGCTAATTACAATGAGCAGTTCTTC. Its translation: CASSQDAANYNEQFF.

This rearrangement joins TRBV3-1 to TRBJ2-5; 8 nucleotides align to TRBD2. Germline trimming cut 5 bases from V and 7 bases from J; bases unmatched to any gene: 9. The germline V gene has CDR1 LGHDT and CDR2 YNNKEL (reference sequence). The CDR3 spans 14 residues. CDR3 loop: CASSTRGGKGTQYF. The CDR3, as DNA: TGTGCCAGCAGCACCCGCGGGGGGAAAGGGACCCAGTACTTC.

As DNA, the CDR3 is TGTGCCAGCAGCCCCCCGTATTCCCCACGGGCACAGCAGTTCTTC. The encoded protein is CASSPPYSPRAQQFF. V gene TRBV3-1 combines with J gene TRBJ2-1, with D unclear. CDR1 and CDR2 (germline): LGHDT, YNNKEL (reference sequence). V shed 4 bases and J shed 11 bases, with 21 bases lying between them. The CDR3 runs to 15 residues.

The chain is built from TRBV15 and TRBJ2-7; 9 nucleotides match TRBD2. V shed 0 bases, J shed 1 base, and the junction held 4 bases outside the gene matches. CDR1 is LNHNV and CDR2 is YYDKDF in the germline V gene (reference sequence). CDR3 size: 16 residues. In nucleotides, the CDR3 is TGTGCCACCAGCAGAGATCTAAGCGGGGGGTCCTACGAGCAGTACTTC. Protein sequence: CATSRDLSGGSYEQYF.

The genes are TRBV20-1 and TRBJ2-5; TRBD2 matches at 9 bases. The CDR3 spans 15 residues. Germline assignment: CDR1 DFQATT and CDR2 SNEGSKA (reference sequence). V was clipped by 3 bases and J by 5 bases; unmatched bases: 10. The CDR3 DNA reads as TGCAGTGCTAGGGGCAGCGGGGGGCCGAGTGAGACCCAGTACTTC. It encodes CSARGSGGPSETQYF.

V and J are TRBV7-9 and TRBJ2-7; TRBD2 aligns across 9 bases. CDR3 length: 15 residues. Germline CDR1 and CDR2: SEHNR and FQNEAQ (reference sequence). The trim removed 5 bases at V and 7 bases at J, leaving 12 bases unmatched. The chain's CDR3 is CASSVSGGVYNEQYF. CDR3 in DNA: TGTGCCAGCAGCGTTAGCGGGGGTGTATACAATGAGCAGTACTTC.

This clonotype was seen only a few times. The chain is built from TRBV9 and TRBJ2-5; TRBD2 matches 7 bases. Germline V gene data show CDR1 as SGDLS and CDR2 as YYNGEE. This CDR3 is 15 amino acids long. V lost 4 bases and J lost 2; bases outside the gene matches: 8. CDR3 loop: CASSRSSGSQETQYF. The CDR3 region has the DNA TGTGCCAGCAGCCGGTCTAGCGGTTCTCAAGAGACCCAGTACTTC.

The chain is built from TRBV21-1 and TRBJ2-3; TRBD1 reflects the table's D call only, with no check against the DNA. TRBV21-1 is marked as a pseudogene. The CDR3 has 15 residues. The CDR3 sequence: CASSKGGGKADTQYF. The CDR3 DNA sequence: TGTGCCAGCAGCAAAGGAGGGGGGAAAGCAGATACGCAGTATTTT.